The rows below give T cell receptor beta chains drawn from one sample of a study of cytomegalovirus exposure and HLA in healthy donors. Measured with immunoSEQ multiplex PCR; TCRdb has only the in-frame clones, and not every one. Of roughly 100,000 clones listed, approximately 71% were seen once; the top ten hold roughly 9.1%. The sample was PBMCs. Receptor source: a male donor in good health and CMV-seropositive. The CDR3 runs from the conserved cysteine through the conserved F or W. D genes are given only for firm matches. A row's size may be missing; if present it is once, few, many or a size class.

TRBJ2-3 once TRBV9 TRBD1 16 TGTGCCAGCAGCGGACAGGGACAGTGGACCACAGATACGCAGTATTTT CASSGQGQWTTDTQYF
TRBJ2-3 once TRBV2 . 15 TGTGCCAGCAGTTGGGCCCTGGCACCCACAGATACGCAGTATTTT CASSWALAPTDTQYF
TRBJ2-7 once TRBV2 TRBD1 12 TGTGCCAGCAGGACAGGGCCCTACGAGCAGTACTTC CASRTGPYEQYF
TRBJ1-5 . TRBV4-3 . 15 TGCGCCAGCAGCCAGAGCTGGCAGGGCAATCAGCCCCAGCATTTT CASSQSWQGNQPQHF
TRBJ2-7 . TRBV2 . 10 TGTGCCAGCAGAGGGGGCGAGCAGTACTTC CASRGGEQYF
TRBJ2-1 . TRBV19 TRBD2 14 TGTGCCAGTAGTACCCCGGGACTAGCCAATGAGCAGTTCTTC CASSTPGLANEQFF
TRBJ2-7 once TRBV27 . 21 TGTGCCAGCAGCCAACTATTCTCTTCCGGGACAAGAGGACTAGTGGTCGGCGAGCAGTACTTC CASSQLFSSGTRGLVVGEQYF
TRBJ1-2 few TRBV6-1 . 14 TGTGCCAGCAGTGAAAATGGGGGGAACTATGGCTACACCTTC CASSENGGNYGYTF
TRBJ2-5 . TRBV18 TRBD1 16 TGTGCCAGCTCACCACCTGGTTACAGGGGGCAAGAGACCCAGTACTTC CASSPPGYRGQETQYF
TRBJ1-2 . TRBV27 . 15 TGTGCCAGCAGTCCCTCCCTCCATCCGGGCTATGGCTACACCTTC CASSPSLHPGYGYTF
TRBJ2-5 . TRBV21-1 . 17 TGTGCCAGCAGCGCTGGCGAGGGGGACGCCTCCCAAGAGACCCAGTACTTC CASSAGEGDASQETQYF
TRBJ2-7 few TRBV28 TRBD2 14 TGTGCCAGCAGGCGCCTAGCGGGCCCCTACGAGCAGTACTTC CASRRLAGPYEQYF
TRBJ2-1 . TRBV28 TRBD2 15 TGTGCCAGCAGTCCTCCGACTAGCGGGATGGGTGAGCAGTTCTTC CASSPPTSGMGEQFF
TRBJ1-1 . TRBV7-2 . 13 TGTGCCAGCAGCCAAAACAGAAACACTGAAGCTTTCTTT CASSQNRNTEAFF
TRBJ1-4 few TRBV7-8 . 15 TGTGCCAGCAGCATCCTGAGGAGGGATGGGGAAAAACTGTTTTTT CASSILRRDGEKLFF
TRBJ2-7 once TRBV2 TRBD1 14 TGTGCCAGCAGTACCGGGACAGGGTGGTACGAGCAGTACTTC CASSTGTGWYEQYF
TRBJ1-5 . TRBV2 . 13 TGTGCCAGCAGCTCCAACAGGAATCAGCCCCAGCATTTT CASSSNRNQPQHF
TRBJ2-1 . TRBV27 TRBD2 16 TGTGCCAGCAGTTCCCCTCTAGCGGGAGGGTTCAATGAGCAGTTCTTC CASSSPLAGGFNEQFF
TRBJ2-7 . TRBV7-2 . 15 TGTGCCAGCAGCGCTCGGGGGGCGGGCTCCTACGAGCAGTACTTC CASSARGAGSYEQYF
TRBJ2-3 . TRBV27 . 14 TGTGCCAGCAGTTTCGGGATAAACGGAGATACGCAGTATTTT CASSFGINGDTQYF
TRBJ2-1 . TRBV7-3 TRBD1 16 TGTGCCAGCAGCCCATGGGGCAGGGGGCAAAACAATGAGCAGTTCTTC CASSPWGRGQNNEQFF
TRBJ2-5 . TRBV7-9 . 14 TGTGCCAGCAGCCGGGACTCCGACCAAGAGACCCAGTACTTC CASSRDSDQETQYF
TRBJ1-1 . TRBV7-9 . 12 TGTGCCAGCAGCTTCCGGGACACTGAAGCTTTCTTT CASSFRDTEAFF
TRBJ2-3 . TRBV4-1 TRBD2 19 TGCGCCAGCAGCCAAAGAGCGGGAGGGACTAAACCTATCACAGATACGCAGTATTTT CASSQRAGGTKPITDTQYF
TRBJ1-1 once TRBV28 . 14 TGTGCCAGCAGTCCCCCCCAGGGGAACACTGAAGCTTTCTTT CASSPPQGNTEAFF
TRBJ2-2 . TRBV11-3 . 13 TGTGCCAGCAGCTCCTTAGCGACCGGGGAGCTGTTTTTT CASSSLATGELFF
TRBJ2-3 . TRBV7-2 TRBD1 15 TGTGCCAGCAGCCTAAGGACAGGGGAGACAGATACGCAGTATTTT CASSLRTGETDTQYF
TRBJ2-7 once TRBV28 TRBD1 15 TGTGCCAGCAGTTCACAGACAGGGAAGTCCTACGAGCAGTACTTC CASSSQTGKSYEQYF
TRBJ1-2 . TRBV28 . 13 TGTGCCAGCAGTTTAGCAATAGCGATAGGCTACACCTTC CASSLAIAIGYTF
TRBJ2-1 . TRBV28 TRBD1 17 TGTGCCAGCAGTCAAACCCAGGGGGACAGGGGGAAAGATGAGCAGTTCTTC CASSQTQGDRGKDEQFF
TRBJ2-7 . TRBV11-2 . 13 TGTGCCAGCAGCTTAGAGCGGGGAAGGGAGCAGTACTTC CASSLERGREQYF
TRBJ2-1 . TRBV6-4 TRBD2 15 TGTGCCAGCAGTCCTCTAGCGGGAGGCATAAATGAGCAGTTCTTC CASSPLAGGINEQFF
TRBJ2-7 few TRBV11-2 . 14 TGTGCCAGCAGCCCCGACAGGTCTTCCTACGAGCAGTACTTC CASSPDRSSYEQYF
TRBJ2-1 . TRBV19 TRBD2 15 TGTGCCAGTAGTTCTGGACTAGCGGGAGCCAATGAGCAGTTCTTC CASSSGLAGANEQFF
TRBJ2-5 once TRBV7-7 . 16 TGTGCCAGCAGCCGTCACCTCACATCCCAACAAGAGACCCAGTACTTC CASSRHLTSQQETQYF
TRBJ2-1 few TRBV28 TRBD1 16 TGTGCCAGCAGTTCGAACAGGGGCCAAGGGTGGAATGAGCAGTTCTTC CASSSNRGQGWNEQFF
TRBJ2-7 few TRBV5-4 . 14 TGTGCCAGCAGCATTCAACCAGGGCTGTACGAGCAGTACTTC CASSIQPGLYEQYF
TRBJ1-5 . TRBV18 TRBD1 16 TGTGCCAGCTCACAGGACAGGCGGGGCAAAAATCAGCCCCAGCATTTT CASSQDRRGKNQPQHF
TRBJ2-1 . TRBV27 TRBD2 16 TGTGCCAGCAGTCCCCTCACTAGCGGGAGATACAATGAGCAGTTCTTC CASSPLTSGRYNEQFF
TRBJ2-7 . TRBV2 TRBD1 14 TGTGCCAGCAGGAGGGGACAGGGGACCTACGAGCAGTACTTC CASRRGQGTYEQYF
TRBJ2-1 . TRBV5-1 TRBD2 15 TGCGCCAGCAGCTCCCGAGGAGCGGGAGGCCCAGAGCAGTTCTTC CASSSRGAGGPEQFF
TRBJ2-1 . TRBV7-9 . 16 TGTGCCAGCAGCCCCCTCACTAGCCGAACCCACAATGAGCAGTTCTTC CASSPLTSRTHNEQFF
TRBJ1-6 . TRBV27 TRBD1 15 TGTGCCAGCAGTTTTGGGACAGGGGGCGCGACACCCCTCCACTTT CASSFGTGGATPLHF
TRBJ2-3 . TRBV6-6 TRBD2 15 TGTGCCAGCAGTTACGCCGGGAGGCCCACAGATACGCAGTATTTT CASSYAGRPTDTQYF
TRBJ2-5 . TRBV5-6 TRBD2 18 TGTGCCAGCAGTCCACCGGGACTAGCGGGCGTAGACGGAGAGACCCAGTACTTC CASSPPGLAGVDGETQYF
TRBJ1-5 . TRBV5-1 TRBD1 15 TGCGCCAGCAGCCCTGGGACAGGTAGCAATCAGCCCCAGCATTTT CASSPGTGSNQPQHF